This TCR beta chain is from a study of shared clonotypes between healthy human individuals (dated by TCRdb to the early 2020s). Some background on the complete study: The cohort included three men and a couple of women between 18 and 49 years of age. Per donor, three plates each were used for CD4 naive and CD4 memory, two for CD8 naive, and one for CD8 memory. Different laboratories and diverse techniques were used to prepare libraries and sequence TCR repertoires, to increase sequencing depth and limit assay-specific biases. Each donor's leukapheresis produced roughly between about 0.8 and 8.9 billion PBMCs. Blood TCR repertoires of roughly 5 healthy adults were deeply sequenced to estimate repertoire size and the extent of clonotype sharing between individuals.

V is clipped by 3 bases and J by 0 bases, and the sequence between their germline boundaries is 5 bases long. The germline V gene (reference sequence) gives CDR1 as MNHEY and CDR2 as SMNVEV. There are 13 amino acids in the CDR3, from cysteine to phenylalanine inclusive. The sequence is cut down to CDR3 DNA, 39 bases in frame from base 1. The donors were healthy, HIV-negative adults who had no recently reported acute infections or vaccinations. Only Caucasian adults living in Nashville, Tennessee, USA were represented among the donors. CD4+ T cells were enriched through magnetic negative selection, after which naive cells were positively selected on CD45RA and the remaining negative fraction served as the memory subset. Blood was obtained by leukapheresis, after which PBMCs were separated by Ficoll-Histopaque density gradient centrifugation and cryopreserved in liquid nitrogen vapor phase. Analytical flow cytometry was used to check the purity and quantity of each magnetically sorted T cell population. From each sorted fraction, genomic DNA was isolated and quantified by UV absorbance on a Nanodrop 2000c.

As to this clone: The target of this receptor is not known. Base qualities are missing; no much larger clone stands one base away. The same CDR3 is also encoded by other DNA sequences in this sample.

Findings and caveats that apply to the study as a whole: Sampling was restricted to blood, and TCR repertoires in tissues likely differ from the TCR repertoires found in blood. Rarefaction of sorted-subset datasets indicated incomplete sequencing despite the large sequencing depth. Pairwise subsampling led to the expectation that sequencing depth would affect the degree of clonotype sharing among donors. Estimated clonotype richness was generally larger for naive than for memory subsets. The small number of donors limited the genetic and exposure-history diversity represented. Compared with non-shared clonotypes, the clonotypes found in all four sorted-subset donors had higher generation probabilities. When a few donors were compared, the shared fraction of clonotypes was around 5.1% for naive CD4, over 3% for naive CD8, about 2.5% for memory CD4, and less than 0.45% for memory CD8.

Using the deep immunoSEQ assay, multiplex PCR amplified TCR CDR3 regions from genomic DNA. Extracted genomic DNA from each cell subset was spread evenly across all wells of several immunoSEQ 96-well plates, with each plate serving as a replicate. For sorted subsets, about 220 ng of genomic DNA, equivalent to 25,000 to 35,000 T cell genomes, went into each replicate PCR. The purified libraries were quantified using a Qubit 3.0 fluorometer, sized with a Bioanalyzer 2100, and then quantified again using the KAPA Library Quantification kit. A separate single-read 150-cycle Illumina NextSeq 550 flow cell was used to sequence each immunoSEQ 96-well plate. On the authors' methods: Because the immunoSEQ output held only junctional sequences and lacked quality scores, the filtering could not match the filtering applied to full-length reads. To assign V/J genes and CDR3, sequences were annotated against IMGT germline references using PyIR, a Python wrapper for IgBLAST v1.9. Any read was removed if the V/J assignment was weak (E-value above 1e-6), the CDR3 was missing, or the read contained stop codons, out-of-frame junctions, or ambiguous translated residues. V3J clonotypes were defined by identical inferred V gene, J gene, and CDR3 amino acid sequence. The percentage overlap between two repertoires was calculated by dividing the number of shared unique clonotypes by the size of the smaller repertoire. Richness of each repertoire was evaluated using RTK rarefaction, the Chao1 estimator, and Recon v2.1 estimates of unobserved clonotypes. For all TCRbeta clonotypes obtained by the gDNA method from a few donors, generation probabilities were computed with OLGA. In TCRdb, the immuneACCESS table is reduced to in-frame sequences with V and J assigned. These tables do not hold every clone; where another copy was compared, an unresolved V gene accounts for under half, and the others remain unexplained. Clone size and the V and J calls come from that table; the DNA yielded D and trimming. The sample table contains about 2.3 million clones; only one count was recorded for roughly 92% of them. About 0.41% of the sample belongs to the ten largest clones.

The sequence derives from a man between 18 and 29 years old in good health. Some clones in this sample may be carry-over from other donors' samples. Recombination connected TRBV27 to TRBJ1-2, with the D gene too uncertain to name. The sample taken for sequencing was naive CD4+ T cells from PBMCs. Taken with the paper, the label for cell subset or site translates to: CD45RA+ positively selected. The DNA is as follows: TGTGCCAGCAGTTTCCGGGCTAACTATGGCTACACCTTC. This is translated as CASSFRANYGYTF.